The rows below give T cell receptor beta chains drawn from one sample of a study of a mutant IDH1 vaccine in newly diagnosed glioma. The antigens these receptors bind are not known. Measured with immunoSEQ multiplex PCR; TCRdb has only the in-frame clones, and not every one. The repertoire consists of 30,000 to 45,000 clones, with around 78% occurring once and the leading ten covering approximately 5.7%. The starting material was PBMCs, obtained from a glioma patient whose treatment included an IDH1 peptide vaccine. Receptors were obtained from a man aged 40-49 years with glioma. Both conserved end residues are part of each CDR3. A D gene is named only where the DNA matches it firmly. The listing skips clone size in some rows; elsewhere it reads once, few, many or a size class.

V gene: TRBV7-9; clone size: .; D gene: TRBD1; J gene: TRBJ1-2; CDR3 protein: CASSRQGNNYGYTF; CDR3 DNA: TGTGCCAGCAGTAGACAGGGTAACAACTATGGCTACACCTTC
V gene: TRBV9; clone size: .; D gene: .; J gene: TRBJ1-4; CDR3 protein: CASSVSGGGGPTNEKLFF; CDR3 DNA: TGTGCCAGCAGCGTATCAGGCGGTGGAGGGCCGACTAATGAAAAACTGTTTTTT
V gene: TRBV19; clone size: .; D gene: .; J gene: TRBJ1-3; CDR3 protein: CASSAGRGTGNTIYF; CDR3 DNA: TGTGCCAGTAGTGCGGGCCGGGGGACTGGAAACACCATATATTTT
V gene: TRBV2; clone size: .; D gene: TRBD1; J gene: TRBJ1-1; CDR3 protein: CASAGTGVTEAFF; CDR3 DNA: TGTGCCAGCGCCGGGACAGGGGTCACTGAAGCTTTCTTT
V gene: TRBV4-1; clone size: few; D gene: .; J gene: TRBJ1-6; CDR3 protein: CASSQDGLSPLHF; CDR3 DNA: TGCGCCAGCAGCCAAGACGGGCTTTCACCCCTCCACTTT
V gene: TRBV25-1; clone size: .; D gene: .; J gene: TRBJ2-7; CDR3 protein: CASSEFGGHEQYF; CDR3 DNA: TGTGCCAGCAGTGAATTCGGGGGCCACGAGCAGTACTTC
V gene: TRBV19; clone size: .; D gene: .; J gene: TRBJ2-2; CDR3 protein: CASSWTRNTGELFF; CDR3 DNA: TGTGCCAGTAGTTGGACCCGGAACACCGGGGAGCTGTTTTTT
V gene: TRBV6-5; clone size: .; D gene: TRBD1; J gene: TRBJ1-1; CDR3 protein: CASSYSRTGEKTEAFF; CDR3 DNA: TGTGCCAGCAGTTACTCGCGGACAGGGGAGAAGACTGAAGCTTTCTTT
V gene: TRBV7-8; clone size: .; D gene: .; J gene: TRBJ2-7; CDR3 protein: CASSLRGGREQYF; CDR3 DNA: TGTGCCAGCAGCCTAAGGGGGGGACGGGAGCAGTACTTC
V gene: TRBV7-9; clone size: .; D gene: .; J gene: TRBJ2-3; CDR3 protein: CASSPDRRTQYF; CDR3 DNA: TGTGCCAGCAGCCCCGACCGCCGCACGCAGTATTTT
V gene: TRBV7-8; clone size: .; D gene: .; J gene: TRBJ1-5; CDR3 protein: CASSLGGLGQPQHF; CDR3 DNA: TGTGCCAGCAGCTTAGGAGGCCTCGGTCAGCCCCAGCATTTT
V gene: TRBV18; clone size: .; D gene: .; J gene: TRBJ2-7; CDR3 protein: CASSPSQGSSYEQYF; CDR3 DNA: TGTGCCAGCTCACCTTCGCAGGGGTCCTCCTACGAGCAGTACTTC
V gene: TRBV6-1; clone size: .; D gene: .; J gene: TRBJ2-5; CDR3 protein: CASSEDHTNWRTQYF; CDR3 DNA: TGTGCCAGCAGTGAAGATCACACTAACTGGAGGACCCAGTACTTC
V gene: TRBV19; clone size: .; D gene: .; J gene: TRBJ2-3; CDR3 protein: CASSMGTPRTDTQYF; CDR3 DNA: TGTGCCAGTAGTATGGGTACCCCAAGGACAGATACGCAGTATTTT
V gene: TRBV12-5; clone size: .; D gene: TRBD1; J gene: TRBJ2-1; CDR3 protein: CASGLTSGTGPPNEQFF; CDR3 DNA: TGTGCTAGTGGTTTGACGTCCGGGACAGGGCCGCCCAATGAGCAGTTCTTC